The T cell receptor beta chain under discussion was sequenced for a study of blood T cell repertoires in COVID-19. Study in general: Sources were T cells, B-cell-depleted T cells, or PBMCs; the material itself was cDNA or gDNA.

Germline V gene data show CDR1 as LNHDA and CDR2 as SQIVND (reference sequence). V was clipped by 7 bases and J by 8 bases, with 14 bases between them. The CDR3 is made up of 13 amino acids. As originally analysed: Scientists estimated how many nucleated cells there were by amplifying reference gene primers. Repertoires were generated with immunoSEQ multiplex PCR, while TCRdb's copy carries only in-frame clones and drops some. V, J and clone size were drawn from that table, and D and trimming were deduced from the DNA. Here the sample spans 250,000 or so clones, 80% to 90% being singletons. The table lists this clone with a count of one.

Material for sequencing was peripheral blood. V is TRBV19 and J is TRBJ1-4; no reliable D call. This clonotype was obtained from a man aged 35-49 years who had recovered from COVID-19. CDR3 loop: CASKVTTGEKLFF. In DNA, the CDR3 is TGTGCCAGTAAGGTTACGACGGGGGAAAAACTGTTTTTT.